The next 24 T cell receptor beta chains were all read from a single sample in a study of identical twins. One entry per CDR3 protein, called by TCRdb with MiXCR from the 5' RACE reads. This sample carries roughly 720,000 distinct CDR3 sequences, over 15% of them seen once, and the ten largest clones take under 15%. The same sample was also studied in work on T cells expressing NK-cell markers.

The specimen sequenced was PBMCs. The receptors originated from a woman between 18 and 29 years old in good health.

The chain uses TRBV10-3 and TRBJ2-3; D not resolved. There are 10 residues in the CDR3. The V end was cut by 8 bases, the J end by 6 bases, with 6 bases between. The germline V gene has CDR1 ENHRY and CDR2 SYGVKD. CDR3 nucleotide sequence: TGTGCCATCGGCCGGGATACGCAGTATTTT. As protein: CAIGRDTQYF.

The rearrangement links TRBV6-1 to TRBJ1-2; a weak D match, TRBD1 (5 bases). The CDR3 length is 12 residues. Looked up from germline, CDR1 is MNHNS and CDR2 is SASEGT. V was cut by 0 bases and J by 8 bases, with 7 bases left in between. The chain's CDR3 is CASSEAGDGYTF. CDR3 sequence (DNA): TGTGCCAGCAGTGAAGCAGGGGACGGCTACACCTTC.

This clonotype showed up just a few times. V usage is TRBV5-6 and J usage is TRBJ1-5; the D is unclear. The V end was cut by 0 bases, the J end by 7 bases, with 8 bases between. The germline CDR1 and CDR2 sequences are SGHDT and YYEEEE. The CDR3 consists of 13 residues. The CDR3 nucleotides are TGTGCCAGCAGCTTGGCCTCTGGGCAGCCCCAGCATTTT. This gives the protein CASSLASGQPQHF. Filled out from reference TRBV5-6 and TRBJ1-5, the complete variable domain reads DAGVTQSPTHLIKTRGQQVTLRCSPKSGHDTVSWYQQALGQGPQFIFQYYEEEERQRGNFPDRFSGHQFPNYSSELNVNALLLGDSALYLCASSLASGQPQHFGDGTRLSIL.

This clonotype was counted many times. This chain connects TRBV21-1 to TRBJ1-2. TRBV21-1 is a documented pseudogene. The CDR3 has 10 amino acids. CDR3: CASSKDGKVF. DNA for the CDR3: TGTGCCAGCAGCAAAGACGGCAAAGTCTTC.

The genes are TRBV6-5 and TRBJ1-1; D call uncertain. The V end lost 1 base, the J end lost 4 bases, and 7 bases lay between the germline ends. The germline V gene has CDR1 MNHEY and CDR2 SVGAGI. CDR3 length equals 13 residues. CDR3 DNA: TGTGCCAGCAGTTACTTCTCTGGCACTGAAGCTTTCTTT. Protein product: CASSYFSGTEAFF.

This chain connects TRBV3-1 to TRBJ2-7; D gene unclear. Germline CDR1 reads LGHDT; CDR2 reads YNNKEL (reference sequence). The CDR3 length is 14 residues. The V and J ends lost 6 bases and 1 base respectively, with 13 bases between them. In DNA form, the CDR3 reads TGTGCCAGCAGAGTTACCCCTGGATCCTACGAGCAGTACTTC. Its translation is CASRVTPGSYEQYF.

This clonotype turned up a few times. V usage is TRBV5-1 and J usage is TRBJ2-2; D gene unclear. Per the germline V gene, CDR1 is SGHRS and CDR2 is YFSETQ. V gave up 3 bases and J gave up 0 bases, with 6 bases separating them. This CDR3 region has 14 residues. CDR3 sequence (DNA): TGCGCCAGCAGCTCCTACGCGAACACCGGGGAGCTGTTTTTT. This encodes CASSSYANTGELFF.

The chain employs TRBV4-3 and TRBJ2-3; possibly TRBD1 for D (5 bases). CDR1 and CDR2 from the germline V gene are LGHNA and YSLEER. The germline V and J ends were trimmed by 1 base and 3 bases, with 5 bases remaining between them. This CDR3 has 13 residues. The CDR3 reads CASSQGQTDTQYF. The DNA for the CDR3 is TGCGCCAGCAGCCAAGGACAGACAGATACGCAGTATTTT.

This clonotype was seen more than once but under ten times. The V and J genes are TRBV20-1 and TRBJ1-1; D gene unclear. CDR1 and CDR2 from the germline V gene are DFQATT and SNEGSKA (reference sequence). V dropped 0 bases and J dropped 1 base, with 3 bases sitting between them. This CDR3 comprises 12 residues. CDR3 nucleotide sequence: TGCAGTGCTAGAGAGCGGAACACTGAAGCTTTCTTT. This codes for CSARERNTEAFF.

This clonotype has a handful of counts. The chain is built from TRBV12-3 or TRBV12-4 and TRBJ2-3; 9 bases are shared with TRBD2. There are 15 residues in the CDR3. With 3 bases clipped from V and 1 base from J, the junction kept 2 bases outside the gene matches. The CDR3 DNA sequence: TGTGCCAGCAGTTTTCCTAGCGGGGGCACAGATACGCAGTATTTT. It codes for CASSFPSGGTDTQYF.

The table lists this clonotype with a few counts. The chain combines TRBV10-3 with TRBJ2-1, with D perhaps matching TRBD2 (7 bases). The CDR3 totals 12 residues. From germline, CDR1 is ENHRY and CDR2 SYGVKD. Trimming pared 6 bases from V and 8 bases from J, leaving 11 bases between. CDR3 amino acids: CAIRGGGDEQFF. The CDR3 DNA reads TGTGCCATCAGGGGAGGGGGTGATGAGCAGTTCTTC.

The J gene is TRBJ2-1, the V gene TRBV29-1; D tentatively fits TRBD1 or TRBD2 (5 bases each). Trimming took 7 bases from V and 6 from J, leaving 19 bases between them. From germline, CDR1 is SQVTM and CDR2 ANQGSEA. This CDR3 has 14 residues. Written as DNA, the CDR3 is TGCAGCGCAGAGGGGTCATCCTGGGGCAATGAGCAGTTCTTC. Residues: CSAEGSSWGNEQFF.

V and J are TRBV2 and TRBJ2-5, with D hard to call. The CDR3 length is 14 residues. The ends were cut back, 10 bases at V and 7 bases at J, with 22 bases in the middle. Germline CDR1 is SNHLY and CDR2 is FYNNEI. CDR3: CATHIFGRGGTQYF. In DNA form, the CDR3 reads TGTGCCACCCACATCTTCGGCCGCGGCGGGACCCAGTACTTC.

V and J are TRBV25-1 and TRBJ1-3; D not certain. Per germline, CDR1 MGHDK and CDR2 SYGVNS. CDR3 size: 13 residues. V was shortened by 4 bases and J by 0 bases, with 4 bases between the two germline ends. This CDR3 reads CASSVYSGNTIYF. The CDR3 nucleotides read TGTGCCAGCAGTGTGTACTCTGGAAACACCATATATTTT.

The rearrangement links TRBV12-3 or TRBV12-4 to TRBJ2-7, with unresolved D. V shed 6 bases and J shed 2 bases, with 14 bases lying between them. The CDR3 is 14 residues long. This chain's CDR3 is CASSPRFRPYEQYF. CDR3 bases: TGTGCCAGCAGCCCTCGTTTCCGGCCCTACGAGCAGTACTTC.

This clonotype was recorded at least ten times. J is TRBJ2-5 and V is TRBV13; D gene unclear. The CDR3 extends over 12 amino acids. Germline V gives CDR1 PRHDT, CDR2 FYEKMQ (reference sequence). V was cut by 4 bases and J by 0 bases, with 3 bases left in between. The DNA of the CDR3 is TGTGCCAGCAGCTCGTACCAAGAGACCCAGTACTTC. Translated, it gives CASSSYQETQYF. The full variable domain, its missing parts supplied by reference TRBV13 and TRBJ2-5, is AAGVIQSPRHLIKEKRETATLKCYPIPRHDTVYWYQQGPGQDPQFLISFYEKMQSDKGSIPDRFSAQQFSDYHSELNMSSLELGDSALYFCASSSYQETQYFGPGTRLLVL.

This chain links TRBV9 with TRBJ2-1, with 9 bases lining up with TRBD2. With 2 bases clipped from V and 3 bases from J, the junction kept 3 bases outside the gene matches. CDR3 length: 15 residues. The V gene's germline CDR1 is SGDLS and CDR2 YYNGEE. Written as DNA, the CDR3 is TGTGCCAGCAGCGTTTCTAGCGGGATCTACAATGAGCAGTTCTTC. Its protein is CASSVSSGIYNEQFF.

This clonotype came up once. J is TRBJ2-5 and V is TRBV7-9; TRBD2 matches 9 bases. Germline CDR1 SEHNR, CDR2 FQNEAQ (reference sequence). This CDR3 contains 16 residues. After removal of 5 bases from V and 1 base from J, the junction contained 8 bases not matched to a gene. CDR3 DNA: TGTGCCAGCAGCCGTCCGGGCGGGAGGGTCCAAGAGACCCAGTACTTC. Translating gives CASSRPGGRVQETQYF.

The chain has TRBV6-2 or TRBV6-3 and TRBJ2-2, with D perhaps TRBD1 (5 bases). The CDR3 runs to 15 residues. With 5 bases removed from V and 3 bases from J, the gap between germline ends came to 13 bases. The germline V gene encodes CDR1 MNHEY and CDR2 SVGEGT. CDR3 loop: CASSGARVDTGELFF. The DNA for the CDR3 is TGTGCCAGCAGTGGGGCCAGGGTCGACACCGGGGAGCTGTTTTTT.

This clonotype turned up a few times. The V call is TRBV7-3, the J call TRBJ2-7, with 7 positions matching TRBD2. The V gene end was trimmed by 4 bases and the J gene end by 5 bases; junction bases not matched to a gene: 5. The CDR3 contains 13 residues. Germline V CDR1 and CDR2: SGHTA, FQGTGA. In DNA, the CDR3 is TGTGCCAGCAGCTCTGGACTAGGAGACGAGCAGTACTTC. Its translation is CASSSGLGDEQYF.

A note on this clonotype: The junction shows a germline mismatch at one end, possibly a read error. The chain joins TRBV29-1 to TRBJ2-7; possibly TRBD2 for D (5 bases). The germline gives CDR1 SQVTM, CDR2 ANQGSEA. The CDR3 is made up of 11 amino acids. The chain's CDR3 is CSALGGYEQYF. As DNA, the CDR3 is TGTAGCGCCCTCGGAGGCTACGAGCAGTACTTC.

The chain links TRBV6-5 to TRBJ2-6; D uncertain. From germline, CDR1 is MNHEY and CDR2 SVGAGI. V was shortened by 0 bases and J by 2 bases, with 5 bases between the two germline ends. CDR3 length: 15 amino acids. The CDR3 protein is CASSYSDPGANVLTF. CDR3 bases: TGTGCCAGCAGTTACTCCGACCCTGGGGCCAACGTCCTGACTTTC.

This clonotype was detected a few times. The chain carries TRBV20-1 and TRBJ2-2; D possibly corresponds to TRBD1 (5 bases). CDR1 is DFQATT, CDR2 SNEGSKA, per germline (reference sequence). CDR3 length equals 15 residues. V was cut by 2 bases and J by 3 bases, with 13 bases left in between. For the CDR3, the DNA is TGCAGTGCTAGACCCTCTGGACAATACACCGGGGAGCTGTTTTTT. Its translation: CSARPSGQYTGELFF.

This clonotype was recorded a few times. V gene TRBV3-1 combines with J gene TRBJ1-1; tentative D call: TRBD1 (6 bases). The CDR3 consists of 14 residues. V lost 10 bases and J 4 bases, leaving 19 bases between the germline ends. Per the germline V gene, CDR1 is LGHDT and CDR2 is YNNKEL (reference sequence). In DNA, the CDR3 is TGTGCCATAACGGACAGCGCCTCGGGCACTGAAGCTTTCTTT. Amino acid sequence: CAITDSASGTEAFF. The full variable domain, in which reference TRBV3-1 and TRBJ1-1 provide the parts outside the CDR3, is DTAVSQTPKYLVTQMGNDKSIKCEQNLGHDTMYWYKQDSKKFLKIMFSYNNKELIINETVPNRFSPKSPDKAHLNLHINSLELGDSAVYFCAITDSASGTEAFFGQGTRLTVV.